The entry that follows covers one T cell receptor (beta chain) sequence. What it binds is not known. Germline CDR1 is SGHNT and CDR2 is YYREEE (reference sequence). CDR3 length: 15 residues. Losses at the gene ends were 3 bases for V and 6 bases for J; bases not matched to a gene: 11. Surgery cases with the highest brain T cell transcript signatures were chosen for sequencing. Patients received at least one anti-epileptic drug before surgery. Repertoires were generated with immunoSEQ multiplex PCR, while TCRdb's copy carries only in-frame clones and drops some. The repertoire holds just under 65,000 clones, with roughly 95% as singletons. This sample was taken from a study of brain T cells in children with intractable seizures. Findings and limits, study-wide: Viral specificity was inferred only from CDR3 similarity; HCMV serostatus was unknown. Pre-surgery blood may have been undersampled, hiding some clones.

The TCR was taken from a boy in the first two years of life with focal cortical dysplasia and intractable seizures. The chain is built from TRBV5-4 and TRBJ1-2; 7 nucleotides align to TRBD1. The sequencing here drew on peripheral blood, taken at surgery. CDR3 sequence reads: CASSYGPQGTDGYTF. CDR3 DNA sequence: TGTGCCAGCAGCTACGGTCCACAGGGGACGGATGGCTACACCTTC.